The clone carrying this T cell receptor (beta chain) was counted between two and nine times. This sample was included in a study of blood T cell repertoires in COVID-19. Across the whole study: COVID-19 samples, acute and convalescent, were from the United States, Italy and Spain.

TCRdb's table, derived via immunoSEQ multiplex PCR, lists solely in-frame clones and lacks some. This sample has 410,000 or so clones; around nine tenths occur once, and the top ten carry 1.5% to 1.7%. Germline V lookup: CDR1 GTSNPN, CDR2 SVGIG (reference sequence). CDR3 length equals 14 residues. V dropped 5 bases and J dropped 1 base, with 12 bases sitting between them. This clonotype originated in a woman in her forties with COVID-19, enrolled during active disease. The specimen sequenced was peripheral blood. The V and J genes are TRBV30 and TRBJ1-5, with D possibly matching TRBD1 (6 bases). The CDR3 is CAWSTGNSNQPQHF. In nucleotides, the CDR3 is TGTGCCTGGTCCACAGGGAACAGCAATCAGCCCCAGCATTTT.